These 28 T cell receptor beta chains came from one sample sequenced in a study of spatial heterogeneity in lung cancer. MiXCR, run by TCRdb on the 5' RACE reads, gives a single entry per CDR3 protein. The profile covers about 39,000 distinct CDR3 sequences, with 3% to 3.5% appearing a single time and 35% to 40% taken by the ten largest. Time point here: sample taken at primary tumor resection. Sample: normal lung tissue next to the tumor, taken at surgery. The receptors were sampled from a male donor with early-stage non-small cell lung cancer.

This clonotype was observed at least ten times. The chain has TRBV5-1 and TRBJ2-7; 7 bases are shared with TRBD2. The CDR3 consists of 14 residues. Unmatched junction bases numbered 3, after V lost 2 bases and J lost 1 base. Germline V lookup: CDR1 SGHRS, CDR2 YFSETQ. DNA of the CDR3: TGCGCCAGCAGCTTTGGGGGGGTTTCCTACGAGCAGTACTTC. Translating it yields CASSFGGVSYEQYF.

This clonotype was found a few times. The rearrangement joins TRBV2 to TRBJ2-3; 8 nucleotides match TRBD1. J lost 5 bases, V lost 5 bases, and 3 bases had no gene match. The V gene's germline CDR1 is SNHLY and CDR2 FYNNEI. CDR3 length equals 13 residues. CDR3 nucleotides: TGTGCCAGCAGTTGGACAGGGCAAGATACGCAGTATTTT. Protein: CASSWTGQDTQYF.

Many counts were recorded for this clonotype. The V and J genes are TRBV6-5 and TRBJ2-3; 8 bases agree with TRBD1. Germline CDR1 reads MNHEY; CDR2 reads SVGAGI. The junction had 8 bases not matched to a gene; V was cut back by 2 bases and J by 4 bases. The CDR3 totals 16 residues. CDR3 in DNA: TGTGCCAGCAGTTACGACGGCAGGGGGCCGGCAGATACGCAGTATTTT. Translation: CASSYDGRGPADTQYF.

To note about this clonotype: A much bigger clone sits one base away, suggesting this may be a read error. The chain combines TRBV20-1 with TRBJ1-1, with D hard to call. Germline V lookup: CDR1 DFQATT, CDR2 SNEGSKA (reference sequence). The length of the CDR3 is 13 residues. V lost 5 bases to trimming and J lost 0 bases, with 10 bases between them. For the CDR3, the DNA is TGCAGTGCTGCTGAAAGTATGAACACTGAAGCTTTCTTT. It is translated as CSAAESMNTEAFF.

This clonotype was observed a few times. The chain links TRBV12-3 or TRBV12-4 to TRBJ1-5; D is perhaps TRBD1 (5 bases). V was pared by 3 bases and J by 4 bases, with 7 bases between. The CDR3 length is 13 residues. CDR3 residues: CASSLQGNQPQHF. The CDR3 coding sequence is TGTGCCAGCAGTTTGCAGGGAAATCAGCCCCAGCATTTT.

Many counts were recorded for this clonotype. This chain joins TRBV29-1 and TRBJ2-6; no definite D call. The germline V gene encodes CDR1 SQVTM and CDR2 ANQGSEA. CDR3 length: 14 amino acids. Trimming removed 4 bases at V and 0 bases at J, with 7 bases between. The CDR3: CSVARYSGANVLTF. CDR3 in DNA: TGCAGCGTTGCCCGATACTCTGGGGCCAACGTCCTGACTTTC. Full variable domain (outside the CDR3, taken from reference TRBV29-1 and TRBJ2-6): SAVISQKPSRDICQRGTSLTIQCQVDSQVTMMFWYRQQPGQSLTLIATANQGSEATYESGFVIDKFPISRPNLTFSTLTVSNMSPEDSSIYLCSVARYSGANVLTFGAGSRLTVL.

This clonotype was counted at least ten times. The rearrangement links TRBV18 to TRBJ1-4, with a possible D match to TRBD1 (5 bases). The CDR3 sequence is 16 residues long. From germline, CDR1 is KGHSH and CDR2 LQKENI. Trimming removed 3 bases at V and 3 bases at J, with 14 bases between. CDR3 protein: CASSPSGARANEKLFF. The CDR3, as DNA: TGTGCCAGCTCACCTTCCGGTGCCAGGGCTAATGAAAAACTGTTTTTT.

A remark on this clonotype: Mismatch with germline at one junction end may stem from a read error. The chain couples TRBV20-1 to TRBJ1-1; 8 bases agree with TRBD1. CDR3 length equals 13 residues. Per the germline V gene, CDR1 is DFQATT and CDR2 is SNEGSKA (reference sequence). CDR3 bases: TGCAGTGCTAGGCCAGGGGGCAACACTAAAGCTTTCTTT. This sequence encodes CSARPGGNTKAFF.

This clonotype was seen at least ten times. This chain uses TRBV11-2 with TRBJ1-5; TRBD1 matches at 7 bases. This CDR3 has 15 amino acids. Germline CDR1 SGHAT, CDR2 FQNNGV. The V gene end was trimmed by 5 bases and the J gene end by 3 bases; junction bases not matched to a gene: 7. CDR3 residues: CASSRGTVNNQPQHF. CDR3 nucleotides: TGTGCCAGCAGCCGCGGGACAGTGAACAATCAGCCCCAGCATTTT. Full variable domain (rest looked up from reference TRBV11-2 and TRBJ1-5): EAGVAQSPRYKIIEKRQSVAFWCNPISGHATLYWYQQILGQGPKLLIQFQNNGVVDDSQLPKDRFSAERLKGVDSTLKIQPAKLEDSAVYLCASSRGTVNNQPQHFGDGTRLSIL.

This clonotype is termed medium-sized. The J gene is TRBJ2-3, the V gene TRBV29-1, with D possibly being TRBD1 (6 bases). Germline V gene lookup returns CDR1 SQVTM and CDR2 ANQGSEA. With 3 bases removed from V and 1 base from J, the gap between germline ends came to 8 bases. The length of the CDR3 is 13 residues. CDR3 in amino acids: CSVDAGGTDTQYF. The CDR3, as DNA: TGCAGCGTTGACGCAGGGGGCACAGATACGCAGTATTTT.

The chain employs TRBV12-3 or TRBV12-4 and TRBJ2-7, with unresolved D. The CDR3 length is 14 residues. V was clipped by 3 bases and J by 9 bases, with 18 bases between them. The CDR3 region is CASSLEGIETRQYF. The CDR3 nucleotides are TGTGCCAGCAGTTTGGAAGGGATCGAGACGCGGCAGTACTTC.

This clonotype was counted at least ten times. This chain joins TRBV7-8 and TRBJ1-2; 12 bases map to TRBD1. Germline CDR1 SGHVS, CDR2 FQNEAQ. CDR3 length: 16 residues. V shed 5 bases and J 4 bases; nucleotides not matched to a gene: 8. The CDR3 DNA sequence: TGTGCCAGCAGCCCGACAATGGGACAGGGGGCCTATGGCTACACCTTC. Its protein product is CASSPTMGQGAYGYTF.

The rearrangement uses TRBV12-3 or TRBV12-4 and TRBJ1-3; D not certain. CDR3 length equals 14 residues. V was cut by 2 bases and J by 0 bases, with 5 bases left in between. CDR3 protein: CASSLRRSGNTIYF. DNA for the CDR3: TGTGCCAGCAGTTTACGACGCTCTGGAAACACCATATATTTT.

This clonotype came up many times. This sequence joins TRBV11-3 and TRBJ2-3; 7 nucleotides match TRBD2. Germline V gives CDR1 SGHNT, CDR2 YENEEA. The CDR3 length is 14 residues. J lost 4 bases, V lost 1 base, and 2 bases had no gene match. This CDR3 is CASSLGGGADTQYF. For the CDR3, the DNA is TGTGCCAGCAGCTTAGGGGGAGGGGCAGATACGCAGTATTTT.

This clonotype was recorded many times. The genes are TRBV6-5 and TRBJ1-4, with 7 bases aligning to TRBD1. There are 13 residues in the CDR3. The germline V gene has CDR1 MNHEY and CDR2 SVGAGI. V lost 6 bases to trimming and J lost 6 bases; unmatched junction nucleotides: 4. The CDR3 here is CASRRGRDEKLFF. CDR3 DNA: TGTGCCAGCAGGAGGGGGCGGGATGAAAAACTGTTTTTT.

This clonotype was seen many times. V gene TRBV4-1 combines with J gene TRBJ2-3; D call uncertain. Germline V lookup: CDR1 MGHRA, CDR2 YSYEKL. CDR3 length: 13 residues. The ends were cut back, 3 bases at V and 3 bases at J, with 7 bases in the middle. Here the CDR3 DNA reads TGCGCCAGCAGCCACCCCAAGACAGATACGCAGTATTTT. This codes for CASSHPKTDTQYF.

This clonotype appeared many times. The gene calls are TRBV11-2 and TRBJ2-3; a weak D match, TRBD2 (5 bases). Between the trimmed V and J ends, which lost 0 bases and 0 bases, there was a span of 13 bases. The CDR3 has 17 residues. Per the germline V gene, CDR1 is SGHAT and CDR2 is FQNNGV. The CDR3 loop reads CASSLDLRGTSTDTQYF. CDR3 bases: TGTGCCAGCAGCTTAGACCTTCGGGGAACTAGCACAGATACGCAGTATTTT.

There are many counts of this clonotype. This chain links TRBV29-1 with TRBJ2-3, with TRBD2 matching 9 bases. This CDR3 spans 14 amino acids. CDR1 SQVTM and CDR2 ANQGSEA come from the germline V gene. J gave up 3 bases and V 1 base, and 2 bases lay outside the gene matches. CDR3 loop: CSVEVLAGTDTQYF. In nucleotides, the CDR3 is TGCAGCGTTGAAGTACTAGCGGGTACAGATACGCAGTATTTT.

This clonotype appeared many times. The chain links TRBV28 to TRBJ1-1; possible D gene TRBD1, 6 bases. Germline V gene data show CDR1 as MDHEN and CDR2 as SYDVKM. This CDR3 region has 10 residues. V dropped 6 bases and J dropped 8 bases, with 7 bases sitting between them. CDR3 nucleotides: TGTGCCAGCAGCGACAGGGAAGCTTTCTTT. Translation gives CASSDREAFF. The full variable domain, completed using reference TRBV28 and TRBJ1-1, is DVKVTQSSRYLVKRTGEKVFLECVQDMDHENMFWYRQDPGLGLRLIYFSYDVKMKEKGDIPEGYSVSREKKERFSLILESASTNQTSMYLCASSDREAFFGQGTRLTVV.

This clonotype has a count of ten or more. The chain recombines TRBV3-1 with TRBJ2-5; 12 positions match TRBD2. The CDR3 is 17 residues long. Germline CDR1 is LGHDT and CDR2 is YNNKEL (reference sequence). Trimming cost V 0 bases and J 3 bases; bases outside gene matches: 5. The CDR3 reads CASSQELGLAGKETQYF. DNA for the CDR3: TGTGCCAGCAGCCAAGAGTTGGGACTAGCGGGTAAAGAGACCCAGTACTTC.

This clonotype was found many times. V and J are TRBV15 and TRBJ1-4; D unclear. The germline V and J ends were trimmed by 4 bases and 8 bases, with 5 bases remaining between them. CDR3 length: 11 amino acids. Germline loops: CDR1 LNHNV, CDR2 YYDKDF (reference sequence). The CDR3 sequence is CATSKREKLFF. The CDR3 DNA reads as TGTGCCACCAGCAAAAGGGAAAAACTGTTTTTT. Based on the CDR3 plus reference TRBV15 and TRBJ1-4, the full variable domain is DAMVIQNPRYQVTQFGKPVTLSCSQTLNHNVMYWYQQKSSQAPKLLFHYYDKDFNNEADTPDNFQSRRPNTSFCFLDIRSPGLGDTAMYLCATSKREKLFFGSGTQLSVL.

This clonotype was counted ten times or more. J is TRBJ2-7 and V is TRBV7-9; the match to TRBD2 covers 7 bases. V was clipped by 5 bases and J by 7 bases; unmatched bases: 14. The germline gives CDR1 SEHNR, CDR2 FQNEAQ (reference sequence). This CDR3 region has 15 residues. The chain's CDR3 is CASSLPGGILGEQYF. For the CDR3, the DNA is TGTGCCAGCAGCCTCCCGGGGGGAATTCTAGGAGAGCAGTACTTC.

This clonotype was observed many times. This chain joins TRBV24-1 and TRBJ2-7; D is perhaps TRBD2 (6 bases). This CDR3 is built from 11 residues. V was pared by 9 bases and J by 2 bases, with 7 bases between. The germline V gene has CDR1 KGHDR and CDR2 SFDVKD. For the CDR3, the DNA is TGTGCCACCGGGACTGCCTACGAGCAGTACTTC. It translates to CATGTAYEQYF.

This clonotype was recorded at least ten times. The CDR3 is CASSPTGPYYEQYF. For the CDR3, the DNA is TGTGCCAGCAGCCCGACGGGACCCTACTACGAGCAGTACTTC. V is TRBV7-9 and J is TRBJ2-7; D may correspond to TRBD1 or TRBD2 (5 bases each). The germline CDR1 and CDR2 sequences are SEHNR and FQNEAQ (reference sequence). The CDR3 consists of 14 residues. V dropped 5 bases and J dropped 3 bases, with 14 bases sitting between them.

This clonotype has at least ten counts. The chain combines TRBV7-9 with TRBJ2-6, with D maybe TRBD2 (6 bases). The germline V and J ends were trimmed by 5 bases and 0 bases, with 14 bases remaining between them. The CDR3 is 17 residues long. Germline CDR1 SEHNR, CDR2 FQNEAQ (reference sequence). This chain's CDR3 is CASSRRGPNSGANVLTF. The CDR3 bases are TGTGCCAGCAGCCGGCGGGGACCGAACTCTGGGGCCAACGTCCTGACTTTC.

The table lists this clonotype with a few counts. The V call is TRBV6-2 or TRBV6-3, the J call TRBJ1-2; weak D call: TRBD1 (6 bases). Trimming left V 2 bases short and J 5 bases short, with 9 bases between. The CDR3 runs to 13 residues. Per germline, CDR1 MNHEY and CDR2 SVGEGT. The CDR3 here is CASSYGQRYGYTF. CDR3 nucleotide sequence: TGTGCCAGCAGTTACGGACAGAGGTATGGCTACACCTTC.

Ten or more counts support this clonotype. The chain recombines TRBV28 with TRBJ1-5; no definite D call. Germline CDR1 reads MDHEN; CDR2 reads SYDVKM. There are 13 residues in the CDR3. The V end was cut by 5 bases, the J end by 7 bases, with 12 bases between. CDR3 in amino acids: CASSVLKRQPQHF. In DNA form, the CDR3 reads TGTGCCAGCAGTGTCTTAAAGAGACAGCCCCAGCATTTT.

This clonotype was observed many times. CDR3 coding DNA: TGCAGCGCCTATGGAGGGTGGGGACTAGCGGGACACGAGCAGTACTTC. Translating it yields CSAYGGWGLAGHEQYF. The chain is built from TRBV29-1 and TRBJ2-7, with 13 positions matching TRBD2. The CDR3 is made up of 16 amino acids. The germline V gene has CDR1 SQVTM and CDR2 ANQGSEA. V lost 7 bases and J lost 5; bases outside the gene matches: 14.